This T cell receptor (beta chain) was retrieved from a study of blood T cell repertoires in COVID-19. Study in general: COVID-19 samples from acute and convalescent phases originated in the United States, Italy and Spain. PBMCs, B-cell-depleted T cells, or T cells provided the cDNA or gDNA that made up the material.

Recovered status in Cohort 3 required two negative PCRs, clearance, or symptom resolution. The length of the CDR3 is 16 residues. Trimming at V came to 2 bases and at J to 1 base, leaving 6 bases not matched to a gene. Per the germline V gene, CDR1 is MGHRA and CDR2 is YSYEKL. Produced via immunoSEQ multiplex PCR; TCRdb's table is partial and in-frame only. The table shows approximately 480,000 clones, with approximately 90% occurring only once. J is TRBJ2-3 and V is TRBV4-1; TRBD2 aligns across 7 bases. Material for sequencing was PBMCs or T cells enriched from blood (not recorded which). This sequence originates from a young woman who had recovered from COVID-19. The CDR3 nucleotides read TGCGCCAGCAGCCAATCCCCGGCGGGGGGCACAGATACGCAGTATTTT. It yields the protein CASSQSPAGGTDTQYF.